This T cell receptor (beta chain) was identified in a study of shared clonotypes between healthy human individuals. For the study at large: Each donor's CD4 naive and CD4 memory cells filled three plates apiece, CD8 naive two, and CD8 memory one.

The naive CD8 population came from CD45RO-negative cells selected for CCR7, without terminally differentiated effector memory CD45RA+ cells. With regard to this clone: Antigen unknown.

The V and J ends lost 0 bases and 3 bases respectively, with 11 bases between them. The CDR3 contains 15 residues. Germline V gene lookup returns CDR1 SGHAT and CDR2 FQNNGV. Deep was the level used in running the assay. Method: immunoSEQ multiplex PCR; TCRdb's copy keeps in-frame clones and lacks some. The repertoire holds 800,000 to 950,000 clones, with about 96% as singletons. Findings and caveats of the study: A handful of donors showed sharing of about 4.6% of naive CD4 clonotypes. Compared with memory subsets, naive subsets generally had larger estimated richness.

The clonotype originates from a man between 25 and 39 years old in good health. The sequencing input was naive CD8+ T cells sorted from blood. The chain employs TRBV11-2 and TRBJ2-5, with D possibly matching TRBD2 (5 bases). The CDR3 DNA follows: TGTGCCAGCAGCTTAGACCTTCCAGCGGAAGAGACCCAGTACTTC. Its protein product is CASSLDLPAEETQYF.